This is a list of T cell receptor beta chains from one sample in a study of robustness of blood B and T cell sequencing. A single record per CDR3 protein comes from TCRdb applying MiXCR to the PCR reads. This table holds about 1,900 distinct CDR3 sequences, around three quarters found once. Sample: peripheral blood. The source of these receptors is a human donor in good health. Both conserved end residues are part of each CDR3. D genes are given only for firm matches. Not all rows give a size; the values are once, few, many and, for expanded clones, a class.

d_gene: NA; j_gene: TRBJ1-6; abundance: NA; v_gene: TRBV19; CDR3nt: TGTGCCAGTAACTCCTTAGGGCAGAGGAATTCACCCCTCCACTTT; CDR3aa: CASNSLGQRNSPLHF
d_gene: TRBD1; j_gene: TRBJ2-7; abundance: NA; v_gene: TRBV6-1; CDR3nt: TGTGCCAGTAGACAGGGTATCTCCTACGAGAAGTACTTC; CDR3aa: CASRQGISYEKYF
d_gene: NA; j_gene: TRBJ2-1; abundance: NA; v_gene: TRBV29-1; CDR3nt: TGCAGCGTTGAAAGGGGGAGCTCCTACAATGAGCAGTTCTTC; CDR3aa: CSVERGSSYNEQFF
d_gene: TRBD2; j_gene: TRBJ2-1; abundance: NA; v_gene: TRBV11-2; CDR3nt: TGTGCCAGCAGCCCCGGACTAGCGGGGACCTTCTACAATGAGCAGTTCTTC; CDR3aa: CASSPGLAGTFYNEQFF
d_gene: TRBD1; j_gene: TRBJ2-5; abundance: NA; v_gene: TRBV14; CDR3nt: TGTGCCAGCAGCCAACTTGGACAGGGTTTGGGGGAGACCCAGTACTTC; CDR3aa: CASSQLGQGLGETQYF
d_gene: NA; j_gene: TRBJ2-7; abundance: NA; v_gene: TRBV12-1; CDR3nt: TGCGCCAGCAGCTCCGACAGGGGCGATCTCTCCTACGAGCAGTACTTC; CDR3aa: CASSSDRGDLSYEQYF
d_gene: TRBD2; j_gene: TRBJ2-3; abundance: few; v_gene: TRBV29-1; CDR3nt: TGCAGCGTTGAAACTAGCGGGGGGATGACAGATACGCAGTATTTT; CDR3aa: CSVETSGGMTDTQYF
d_gene: NA; j_gene: TRBJ1-1; abundance: NA; v_gene: TRBV2; CDR3nt: TGTGCCAGCAGTGCCGAGATGAACACTGAAGCTTTCTTT; CDR3aa: CASSAEMNTEAFF
d_gene: NA; j_gene: TRBJ1-1; abundance: NA; v_gene: TRBV5-5; CDR3nt: TGTGCCAGCAGCTTGGAGGTAGGGTCTCGAGCTTTCTTT; CDR3aa: CASSLEVGSRAFF
d_gene: NA; j_gene: TRBJ2-7; abundance: NA; v_gene: TRBV29-1; CDR3nt: TGCAGCGTTGAAGGGACCGGCTACGAGCAGTACTTC; CDR3aa: CSVEGTGYEQYF
d_gene: NA; j_gene: TRBJ1-1; abundance: few; v_gene: TRBV11-3; CDR3nt: TGTGCCAGCAGCTTAGACGGATCCACTGAAGCTTTCTTT; CDR3aa: CASSLDGSTEAFF
d_gene: TRBD1; j_gene: TRBJ1-3; abundance: few; v_gene: TRBV6-1; CDR3nt: TGTGCCAGCAGCTCATTGGACAGGCTAAGCTCTGGAAACACCATATATTTT; CDR3aa: CASSSLDRLSSGNTIYF
d_gene: NA; j_gene: TRBJ1-1; abundance: NA; v_gene: TRBV5-5; CDR3nt: TGTGCCAGCAGCTTTGATTGGGGGAACACTGAAGCTTTCTTT; CDR3aa: CASSFDWGNTEAFF
d_gene: NA; j_gene: TRBJ2-1; abundance: NA; v_gene: TRBV5-6; CDR3nt: TGTGCCAGCAGCTTGGGTGGGAGCTCCTACAATGAGCAGTTCTTC; CDR3aa: CASSLGGSSYNEQFF
d_gene: TRBD1; j_gene: TRBJ2-7; abundance: NA; v_gene: TRBV7-9; CDR3nt: TGTGCCAGCAGCCGGACAGGGGGTTACGAGCAGTACTTC; CDR3aa: CASSRTGGYEQYF
d_gene: NA; j_gene: TRBJ2-4; abundance: NA; v_gene: TRBV20-1; CDR3nt: TGCAGTGCTAGGGGGTTCGCCAAAAACATTCAGTACTTC; CDR3aa: CSARGFAKNIQYF
d_gene: NA; j_gene: TRBJ2-6; abundance: NA; v_gene: TRBV10-3; CDR3nt: TGTGCCATCAGTGAGTCGGTAGGGGGCTCTGGGGCCAACGTCCTGACTTTC; CDR3aa: CAISESVGGSGANVLTF
d_gene: NA; j_gene: TRBJ2-2; abundance: once; v_gene: TRBV2; CDR3nt: TGTGCCAGCAGTGTCCAAGGGGCCGGGACCGGGGAGCTGTTTTTT; CDR3aa: CASSVQGAGTGELFF
d_gene: NA; j_gene: TRBJ2-3; abundance: once; v_gene: TRBV2; CDR3nt: TGTGCCAGCAGTGTCGGCAGGGGAGATACGCAGTATTTT; CDR3aa: CASSVGRGDTQYF
d_gene: NA; j_gene: TRBJ1-2; abundance: NA; v_gene: TRBV28; CDR3nt: TGTGCCACCCGTAGGGACTATGGCTACACCTTC; CDR3aa: CATRRDYGYTF
d_gene: TRBD2; j_gene: TRBJ2-1; abundance: NA; v_gene: TRBV7-9; CDR3nt: TGTGCCAGCAGCTTCACGGGGGGGCCGTATAATGAGCAGTTCTTC; CDR3aa: CASSFTGGPYNEQFF
d_gene: NA; j_gene: TRBJ2-3; abundance: few; v_gene: TRBV10-1; CDR3nt: TGCGCCAGGGCCCGCGTCGGACTATGCACAGATACGCAGTATTTT; CDR3aa: CARARVGLCTDTQYF
d_gene: NA; j_gene: TRBJ1-4; abundance: NA; v_gene: TRBV5-1; CDR3nt: TGCGCCAGCAGGTTGGGTCCTGCAACTAATGAAAAACTGTTTTTT; CDR3aa: CASRLGPATNEKLFF
d_gene: TRBD2; j_gene: TRBJ2-2; abundance: NA; v_gene: TRBV20-1; CDR3nt: TGCAGTGCTTCTAGCGGGGGGGCAAACACCGGGGAGCTGTTTTTT; CDR3aa: CSASSGGANTGELFF
d_gene: NA; j_gene: TRBJ1-1; abundance: hyperexpanded; v_gene: TRBV4-2; CDR3nt: TGTGCCAGCAGCACCAGGGGTCTGAACACTGAAGCTTTCTTT; CDR3aa: CASSTRGLNTEAFF
d_gene: NA; j_gene: TRBJ2-7; abundance: NA; v_gene: TRBV11-2; CDR3nt: TGTGCCAGCAGCTTATCCCGGGTCGAATCCTACGAGCAGTACTTC; CDR3aa: CASSLSRVESYEQYF
d_gene: NA; j_gene: TRBJ2-1; abundance: NA; v_gene: TRBV29-1; CDR3nt: TGCAGCACACAACCAGAGGGCTTCCTTACGGATGAGCAGTTCTTC; CDR3aa: CSTQPEGFLTDEQFF
d_gene: TRBD1; j_gene: TRBJ2-7; abundance: few; v_gene: TRBV10-3; CDR3nt: TGTGCCATCAGCACCCACTGGACAGGGGGAAACTACGAGCAGTACTTC; CDR3aa: CAISTHWTGGNYEQYF